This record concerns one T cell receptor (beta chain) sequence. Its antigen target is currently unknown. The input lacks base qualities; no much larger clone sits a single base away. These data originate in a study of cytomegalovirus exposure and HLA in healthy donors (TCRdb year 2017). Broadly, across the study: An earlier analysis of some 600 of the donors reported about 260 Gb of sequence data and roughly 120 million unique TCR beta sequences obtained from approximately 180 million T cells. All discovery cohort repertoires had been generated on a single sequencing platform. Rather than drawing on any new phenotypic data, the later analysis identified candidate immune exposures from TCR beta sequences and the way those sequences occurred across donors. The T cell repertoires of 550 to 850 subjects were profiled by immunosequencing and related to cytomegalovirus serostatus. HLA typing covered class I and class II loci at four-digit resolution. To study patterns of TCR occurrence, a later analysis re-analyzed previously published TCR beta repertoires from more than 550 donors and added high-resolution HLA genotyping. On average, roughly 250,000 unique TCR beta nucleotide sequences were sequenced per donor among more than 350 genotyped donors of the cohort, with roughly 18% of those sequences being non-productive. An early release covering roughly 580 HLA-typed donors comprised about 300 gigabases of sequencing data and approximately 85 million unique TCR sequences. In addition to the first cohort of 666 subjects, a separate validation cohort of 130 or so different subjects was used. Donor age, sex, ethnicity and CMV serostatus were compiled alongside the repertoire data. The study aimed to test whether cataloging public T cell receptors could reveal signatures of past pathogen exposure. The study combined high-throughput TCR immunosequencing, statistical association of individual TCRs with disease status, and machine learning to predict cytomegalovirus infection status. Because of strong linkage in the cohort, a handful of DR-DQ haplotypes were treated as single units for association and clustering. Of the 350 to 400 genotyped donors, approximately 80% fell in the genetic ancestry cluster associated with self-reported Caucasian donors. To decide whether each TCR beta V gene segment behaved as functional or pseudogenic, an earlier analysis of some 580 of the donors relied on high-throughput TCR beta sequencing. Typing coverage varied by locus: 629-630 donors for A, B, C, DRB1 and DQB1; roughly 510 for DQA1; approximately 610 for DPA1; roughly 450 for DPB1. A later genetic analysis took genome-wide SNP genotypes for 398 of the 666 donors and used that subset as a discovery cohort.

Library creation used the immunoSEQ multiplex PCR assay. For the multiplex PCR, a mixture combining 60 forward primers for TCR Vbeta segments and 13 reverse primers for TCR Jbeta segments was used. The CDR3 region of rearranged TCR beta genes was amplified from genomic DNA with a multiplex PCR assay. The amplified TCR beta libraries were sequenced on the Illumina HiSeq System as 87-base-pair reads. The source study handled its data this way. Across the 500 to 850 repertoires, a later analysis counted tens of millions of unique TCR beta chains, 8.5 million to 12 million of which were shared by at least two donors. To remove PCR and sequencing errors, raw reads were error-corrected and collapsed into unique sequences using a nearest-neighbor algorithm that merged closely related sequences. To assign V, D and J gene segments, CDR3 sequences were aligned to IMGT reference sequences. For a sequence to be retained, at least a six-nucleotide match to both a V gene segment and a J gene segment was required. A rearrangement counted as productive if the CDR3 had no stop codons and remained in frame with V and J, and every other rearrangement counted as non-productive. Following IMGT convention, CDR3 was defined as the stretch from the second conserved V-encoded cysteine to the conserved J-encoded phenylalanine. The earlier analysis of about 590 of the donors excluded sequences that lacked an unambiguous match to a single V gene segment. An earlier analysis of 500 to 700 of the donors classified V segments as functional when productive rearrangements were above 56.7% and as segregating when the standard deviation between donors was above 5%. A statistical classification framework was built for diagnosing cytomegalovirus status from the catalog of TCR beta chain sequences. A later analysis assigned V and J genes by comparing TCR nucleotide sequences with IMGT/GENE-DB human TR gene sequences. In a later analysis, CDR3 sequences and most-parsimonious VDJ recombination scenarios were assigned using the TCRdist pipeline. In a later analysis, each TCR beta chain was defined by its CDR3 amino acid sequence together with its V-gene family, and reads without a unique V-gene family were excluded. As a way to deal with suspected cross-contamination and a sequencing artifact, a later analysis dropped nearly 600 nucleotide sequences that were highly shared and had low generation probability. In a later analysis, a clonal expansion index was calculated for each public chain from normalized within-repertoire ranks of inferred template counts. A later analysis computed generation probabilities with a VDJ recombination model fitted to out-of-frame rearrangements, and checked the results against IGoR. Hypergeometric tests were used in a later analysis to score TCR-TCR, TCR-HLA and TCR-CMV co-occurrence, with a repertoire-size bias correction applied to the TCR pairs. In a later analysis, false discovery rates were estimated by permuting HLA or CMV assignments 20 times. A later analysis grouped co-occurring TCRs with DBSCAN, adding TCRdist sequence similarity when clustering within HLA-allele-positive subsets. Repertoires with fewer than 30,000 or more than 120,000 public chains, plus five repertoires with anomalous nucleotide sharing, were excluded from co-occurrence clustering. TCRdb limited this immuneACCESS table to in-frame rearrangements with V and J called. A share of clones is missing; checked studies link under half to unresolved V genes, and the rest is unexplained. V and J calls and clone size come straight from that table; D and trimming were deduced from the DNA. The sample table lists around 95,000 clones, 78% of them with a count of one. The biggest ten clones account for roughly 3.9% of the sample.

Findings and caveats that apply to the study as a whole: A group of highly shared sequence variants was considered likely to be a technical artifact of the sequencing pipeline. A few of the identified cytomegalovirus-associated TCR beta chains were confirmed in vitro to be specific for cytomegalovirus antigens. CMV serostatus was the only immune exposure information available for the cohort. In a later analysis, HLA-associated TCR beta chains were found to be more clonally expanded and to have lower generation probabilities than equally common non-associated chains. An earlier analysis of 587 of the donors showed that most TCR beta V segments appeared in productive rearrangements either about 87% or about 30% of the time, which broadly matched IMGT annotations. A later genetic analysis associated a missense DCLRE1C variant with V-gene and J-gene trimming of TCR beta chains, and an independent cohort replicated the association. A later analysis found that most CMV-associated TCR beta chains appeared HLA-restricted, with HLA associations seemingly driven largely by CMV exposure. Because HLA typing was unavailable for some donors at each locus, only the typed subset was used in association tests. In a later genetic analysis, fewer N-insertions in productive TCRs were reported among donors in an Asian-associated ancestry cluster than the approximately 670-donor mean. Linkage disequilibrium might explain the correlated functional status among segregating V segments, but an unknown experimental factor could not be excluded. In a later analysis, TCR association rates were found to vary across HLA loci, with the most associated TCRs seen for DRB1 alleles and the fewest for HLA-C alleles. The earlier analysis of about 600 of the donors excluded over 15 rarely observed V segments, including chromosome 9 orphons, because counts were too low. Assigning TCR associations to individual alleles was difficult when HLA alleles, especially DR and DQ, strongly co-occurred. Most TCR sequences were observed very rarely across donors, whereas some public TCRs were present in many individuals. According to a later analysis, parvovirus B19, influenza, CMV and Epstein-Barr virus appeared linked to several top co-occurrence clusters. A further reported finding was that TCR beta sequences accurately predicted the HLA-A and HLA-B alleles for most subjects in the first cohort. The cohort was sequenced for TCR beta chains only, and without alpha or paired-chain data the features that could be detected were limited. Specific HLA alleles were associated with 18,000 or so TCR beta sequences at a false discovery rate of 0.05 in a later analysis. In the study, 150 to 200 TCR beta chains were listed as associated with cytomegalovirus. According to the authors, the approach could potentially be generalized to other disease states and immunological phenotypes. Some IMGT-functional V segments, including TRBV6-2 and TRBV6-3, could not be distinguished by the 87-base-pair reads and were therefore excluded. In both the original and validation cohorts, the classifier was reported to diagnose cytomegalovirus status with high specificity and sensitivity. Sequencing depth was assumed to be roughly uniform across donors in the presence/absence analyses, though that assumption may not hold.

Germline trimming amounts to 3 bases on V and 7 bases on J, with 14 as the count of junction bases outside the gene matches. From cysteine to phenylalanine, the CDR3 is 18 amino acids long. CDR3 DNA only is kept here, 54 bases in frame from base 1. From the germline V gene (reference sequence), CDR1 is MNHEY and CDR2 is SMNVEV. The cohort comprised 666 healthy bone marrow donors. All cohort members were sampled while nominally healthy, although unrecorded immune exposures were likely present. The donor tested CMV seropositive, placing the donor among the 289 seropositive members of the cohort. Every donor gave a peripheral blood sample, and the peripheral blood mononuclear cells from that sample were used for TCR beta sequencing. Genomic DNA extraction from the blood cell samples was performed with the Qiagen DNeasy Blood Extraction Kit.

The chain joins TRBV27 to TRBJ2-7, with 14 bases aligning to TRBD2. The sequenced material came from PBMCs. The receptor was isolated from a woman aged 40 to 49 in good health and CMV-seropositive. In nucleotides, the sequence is TGTGCCAGCAGTTTCTATGCTCCCGGGACTAGCGGGAGTCGGGAGCAGTACTTC. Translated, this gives CASSFYAPGTSGSREQYF.